The present entry profiles one T cell receptor (beta chain) with its context. The antigen remains unidentified. This CDR3 region has 19 residues. Germline V gene sequence: CDR1 WSHSY, CDR2 SAAADI. V shed 4 bases, J shed 0 bases, and the junction held 15 bases outside the gene matches. This entry comes from a study of cytomegalovirus exposure and HLA in healthy donors. PCR was performed using 60 Vbeta and 13 Jbeta primers. Data came from immunoSEQ multiplex PCR; TCRdb stores just in-frame clones and leaves some out. The sample lists some 130,000 clones; over 75% were seen once. General study results and limits: Sequencing likely caused a cluster of highly shared sequence variants.

The receptor's source is a man aged 45-65 years in good health and CMV-seronegative. The V call is TRBV10-2, the J call TRBJ2-1; 7 nucleotides align to TRBD2. Sequenced material: PBMCs. CDR3 loop: CASSAEGQGLADSYNEQFF. The DNA of the CDR3 is TGCGCCAGCAGTGCGGAGGGGCAAGGGCTAGCGGACTCCTACAATGAGCAGTTCTTC.